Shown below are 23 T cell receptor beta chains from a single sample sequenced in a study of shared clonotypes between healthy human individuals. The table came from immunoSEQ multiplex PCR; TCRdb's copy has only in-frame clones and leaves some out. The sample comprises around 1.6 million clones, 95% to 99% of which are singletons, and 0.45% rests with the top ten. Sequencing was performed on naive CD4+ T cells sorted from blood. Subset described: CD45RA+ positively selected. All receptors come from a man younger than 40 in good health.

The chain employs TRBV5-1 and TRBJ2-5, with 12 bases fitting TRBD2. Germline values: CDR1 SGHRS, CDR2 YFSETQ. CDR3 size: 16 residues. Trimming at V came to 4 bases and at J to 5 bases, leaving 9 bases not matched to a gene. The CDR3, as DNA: TGCGCCAGCAGCCTGGGACTAGCGGGCTTGGGGGAGACCCAGTACTTC. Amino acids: CASSLGLAGLGETQYF.

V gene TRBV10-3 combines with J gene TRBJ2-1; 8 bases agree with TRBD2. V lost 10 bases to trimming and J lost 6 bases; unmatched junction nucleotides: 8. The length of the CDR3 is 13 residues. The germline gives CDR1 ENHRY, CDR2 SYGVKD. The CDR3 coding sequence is TGTGCCACCGGGGGGGGTAAGGGCAATGAGCAGTTCTTC. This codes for CATGGGKGNEQFF.

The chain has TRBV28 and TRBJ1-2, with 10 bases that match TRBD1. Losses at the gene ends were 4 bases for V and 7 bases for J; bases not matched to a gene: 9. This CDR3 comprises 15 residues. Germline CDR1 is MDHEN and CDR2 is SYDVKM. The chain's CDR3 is CASSSSDRGRSGYTF. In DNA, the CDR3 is TGTGCCAGCAGTTCCTCCGACAGGGGGCGTTCTGGCTACACCTTC.

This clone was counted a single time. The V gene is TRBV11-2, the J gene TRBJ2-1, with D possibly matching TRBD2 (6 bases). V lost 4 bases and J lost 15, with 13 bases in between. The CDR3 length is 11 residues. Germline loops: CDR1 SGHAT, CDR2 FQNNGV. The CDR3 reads CASSSGSHSFF. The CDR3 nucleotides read TGTGCCAGCAGCTCCGGGAGTCATTCGTTCTTC. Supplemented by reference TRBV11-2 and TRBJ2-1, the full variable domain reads EAGVAQSPRYKIIEKRQSVAFWCNPISGHATLYWYQQILGQGPKLLIQFQNNGVVDDSQLPKDRFSAERLKGVDSTLKIQPAKLEDSAVYLCASSSGSHSFFGPGTRLTVL.

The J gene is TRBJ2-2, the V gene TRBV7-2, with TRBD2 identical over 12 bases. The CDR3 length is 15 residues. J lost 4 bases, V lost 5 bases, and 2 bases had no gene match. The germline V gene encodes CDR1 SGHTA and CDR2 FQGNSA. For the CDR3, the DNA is TGTGCCAGCAGCCGACTAGCGGGGGTCACCGGGGAGCTGTTTTTT. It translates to CASSRLAGVTGELFF.

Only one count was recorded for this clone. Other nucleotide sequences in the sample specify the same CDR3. CDR3 protein: CASSLGQGRDEQYF. The CDR3 nucleotides are TGTGCCAGCAGCTTGGGACAGGGGCGAGACGAGCAGTACTTC. V gene TRBV5-4 combines with J gene TRBJ2-7, with 8 bases that match TRBD1. J gave up 5 bases and V 0 bases, and 4 bases lay outside the gene matches. CDR1 SGHNT and CDR2 YYREEE come from the germline V gene (reference sequence). The CDR3 consists of 14 residues.

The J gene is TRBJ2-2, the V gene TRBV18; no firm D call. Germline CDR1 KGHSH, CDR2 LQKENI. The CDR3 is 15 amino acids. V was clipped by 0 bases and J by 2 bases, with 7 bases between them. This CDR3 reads CASSPPSPNTGELFF. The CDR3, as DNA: TGTGCCAGCTCACCACCTTCCCCCAACACCGGGGAGCTGTTTTTT.

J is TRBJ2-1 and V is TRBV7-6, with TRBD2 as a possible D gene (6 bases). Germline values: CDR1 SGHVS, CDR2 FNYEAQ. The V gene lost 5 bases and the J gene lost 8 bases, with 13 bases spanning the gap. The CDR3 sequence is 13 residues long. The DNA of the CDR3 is TGTGCCAGCAGCCCCCTCGCGGGGCATGAGCAGTTCTTC. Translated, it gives CASSPLAGHEQFF.

This CDR3 is CASEGRGNTGELFF. DNA for the CDR3: TGTGCCAGCGAGGGGCGGGGAAACACCGGGGAGCTGTTTTTT. This chain connects TRBV25-1 to TRBJ2-2; D may be TRBD2 (6 bases). Trimming took 8 bases from V and 2 from J, leaving 12 bases between them. The CDR3 totals 14 residues. CDR1 and CDR2 (germline): MGHDK, SYGVNS.

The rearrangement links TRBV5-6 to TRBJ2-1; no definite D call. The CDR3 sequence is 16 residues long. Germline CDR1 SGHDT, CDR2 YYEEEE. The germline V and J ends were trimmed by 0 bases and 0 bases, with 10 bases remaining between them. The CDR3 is CASSLVKVSSYNEQFF. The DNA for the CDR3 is TGTGCCAGCAGCTTGGTAAAGGTTAGCTCCTACAATGAGCAGTTCTTC.

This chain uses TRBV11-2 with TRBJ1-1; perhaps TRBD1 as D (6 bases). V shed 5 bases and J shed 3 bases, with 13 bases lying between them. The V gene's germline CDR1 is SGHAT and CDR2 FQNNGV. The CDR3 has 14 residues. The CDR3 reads CASSLGGLHTEAFF. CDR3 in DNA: TGTGCCAGCAGCCTAGGGGGGCTACACACTGAAGCTTTCTTT.

DNA of the CDR3: TGTGCCAGTGTAACGGGACAGGTAGAGACCCAGTACTTC. Translation: CASVTGQVETQYF. This chain joins TRBV19 and TRBJ2-5; the match to TRBD1 covers 8 bases. Trimming removed 8 bases from V and 4 bases from J; junction bases left unmatched: 6. Germline V gene data show CDR1 as LNHDA and CDR2 as SQIVND (reference sequence). The CDR3 totals 13 residues.

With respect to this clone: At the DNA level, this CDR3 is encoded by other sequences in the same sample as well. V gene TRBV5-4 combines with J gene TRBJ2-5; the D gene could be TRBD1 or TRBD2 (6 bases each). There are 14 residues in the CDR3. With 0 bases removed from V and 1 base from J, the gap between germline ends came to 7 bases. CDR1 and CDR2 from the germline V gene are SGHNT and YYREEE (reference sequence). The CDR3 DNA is TGTGCCAGCAGCTTGGCGGGGGCCCAAGAGACCCAGTACTTC. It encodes CASSLAGAQETQYF.

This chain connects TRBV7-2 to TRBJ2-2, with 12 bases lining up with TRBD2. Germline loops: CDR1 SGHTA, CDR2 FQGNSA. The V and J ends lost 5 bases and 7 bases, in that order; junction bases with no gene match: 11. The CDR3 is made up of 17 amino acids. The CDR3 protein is CASSRTSGVALGGELFF. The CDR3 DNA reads TGTGCCAGCAGCCGGACTAGCGGGGTGGCCCTAGGCGGGGAGCTGTTTTTT.

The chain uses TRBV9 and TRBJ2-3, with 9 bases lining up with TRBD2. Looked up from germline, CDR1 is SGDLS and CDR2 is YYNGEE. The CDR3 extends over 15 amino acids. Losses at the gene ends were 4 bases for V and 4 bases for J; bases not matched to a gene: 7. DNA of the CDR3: TGTGCCAGCAGCCCGAGCGGGAGGAGGGCAGATACGCAGTATTTT. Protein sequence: CASSPSGRRADTQYF.

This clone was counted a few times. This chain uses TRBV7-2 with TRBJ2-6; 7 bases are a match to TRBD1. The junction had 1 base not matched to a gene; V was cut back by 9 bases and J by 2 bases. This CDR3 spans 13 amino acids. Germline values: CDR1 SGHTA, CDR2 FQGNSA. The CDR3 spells CASTGAGANVLTF. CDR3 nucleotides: TGTGCCAGTACAGGGGCTGGGGCCAACGTCCTGACTTTC.

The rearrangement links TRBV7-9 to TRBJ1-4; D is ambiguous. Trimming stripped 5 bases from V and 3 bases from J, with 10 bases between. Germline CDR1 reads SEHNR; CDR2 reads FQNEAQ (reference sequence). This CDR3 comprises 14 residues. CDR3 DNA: TGTGCCAGCAGCGCTAGCTGGGCTAATGAAAAACTGTTTTTT. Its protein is CASSASWANEKLFF.

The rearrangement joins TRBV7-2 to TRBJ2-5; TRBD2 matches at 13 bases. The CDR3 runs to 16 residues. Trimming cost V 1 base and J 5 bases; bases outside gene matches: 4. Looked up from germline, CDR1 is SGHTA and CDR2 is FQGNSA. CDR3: CASSLVGTSGTETQYF. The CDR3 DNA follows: TGTGCCAGCAGCTTAGTAGGGACTAGCGGGACTGAGACCCAGTACTTC.

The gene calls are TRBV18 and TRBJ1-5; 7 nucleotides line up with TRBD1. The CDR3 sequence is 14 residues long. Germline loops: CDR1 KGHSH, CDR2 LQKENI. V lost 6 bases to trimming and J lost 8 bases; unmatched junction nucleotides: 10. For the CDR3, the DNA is TGTGCCAGCTCGCAAGGACAGGCCTTTAAGCCCCAGCATTTT. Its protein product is CASSQGQAFKPQHF.

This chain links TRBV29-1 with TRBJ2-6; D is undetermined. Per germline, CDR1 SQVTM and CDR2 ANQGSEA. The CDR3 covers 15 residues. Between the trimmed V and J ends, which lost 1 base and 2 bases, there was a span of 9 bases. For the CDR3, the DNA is TGCAGCGTTGAAGTTTCTCCCGCTGGGGCCAACGTCCTGACTTTC. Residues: CSVEVSPAGANVLTF.

The CDR3 reads CASSLQTGISGNTIYF. The CDR3 DNA reads TGTGCCAGCAGCTTGCAGACAGGTATATCTGGAAACACCATATATTTT. The chain carries TRBV5-6 and TRBJ1-3; tentative D call: TRBD1 (6 bases). CDR3 length: 16 residues. V gave up 1 base and J gave up 1 base, with 12 bases separating them. Per the germline V gene, CDR1 is SGHDT and CDR2 is YYEEEE.

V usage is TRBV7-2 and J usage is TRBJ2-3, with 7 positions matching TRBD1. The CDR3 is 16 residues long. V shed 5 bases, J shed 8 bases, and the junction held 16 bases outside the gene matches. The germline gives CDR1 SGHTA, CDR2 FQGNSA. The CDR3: CASSPTDRWAASTQYF. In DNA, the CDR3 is TGTGCCAGCAGCCCGACGGACAGGTGGGCGGCGTCTACGCAGTATTTT.

The CDR3 nucleotides are TGTGCCAGCAGTTTATTCGACAGCTTGGGCTACGAGCAGTACTTC. Protein sequence: CASSLFDSLGYEQYF. The genes are TRBV27 and TRBJ2-7; D may be TRBD1 (5 bases). Germline CDR1 and CDR2: MNHEY and SMNVEV (reference sequence). This CDR3 is 15 amino acids long. V was pared by 1 base and J by 3 bases, with 13 bases between.